The 30 T cell receptor beta chains given below trace back to one sample, sequenced in a study of T cells in women clearing cervical HPV infection. Sequenced by immunoSEQ multiplex PCR; TCRdb stores in-frame clones only, minus some. Its listing shows approximately 12,000 clones. Sequenced: blood buffy coat. These TCRs come from a woman between 18 and 75 years old with a cervical HPV16 infection that either progressed to CIN3+ or cleared (not recorded which).

Notes on this clone: With the read ending 3 residues before the CDR3 end, the germline J gene is used to fill in that end. The chain joins TRBV16 to TRBJ1-6, with a weak D call TRBD1 (6 bases). The length of the CDR3 is 16 residues. Deletions cut 0 bases from V and 4 bases from J, with 10 bases between. Germline V CDR1 and CDR2: KGHSY, FQNENV. Here the CDR3 reads CASSQSGHEYNSPLHF. The sequenced part of the CDR3 DNA is TGTGCCAGCAGCCAATCGGGACATGAGTATAATTCACCC.

On this clone: The read terminates 3 residues ahead of where the CDR3 ends, so the germline J gene completes it. V usage is TRBV6-2 or TRBV6-3 and J usage is TRBJ2-7; D unresolved. Germline V gene sequence: CDR1 MNHEY, CDR2 SVGEGT. The germline V and J ends were trimmed by 6 bases and 3 bases, with 3 bases remaining between them. The CDR3 is 10 residues long. The covered CDR3 bases are TGTGCCAGCAGCAACTACGAG. It yields the protein CASSNYE. The full CDR3 protein is CASSNYEQYF.

A note on this clone: The read terminates 3 residues before the CDR3 end, so the remaining end is supplied by the germline J gene. This chain joins TRBV20-1 and TRBJ2-3; TRBD1 aligns across 10 bases. CDR1 and CDR2 (germline): DFQATT, SNEGSKA (reference sequence). There are 15 residues in the CDR3. CDR3 residues: CSALGSGTGEETQYF. The DNA read from the CDR3 is TGCAGTGCCCTTGGATCTGGGACAGGGGAAGAGACG.

As concerns this clone: The read ends 3 residues before the CDR3 terminus; that terminus is restored from the germline J gene. The chain has TRBV11-3 and TRBJ2-3; D not certain. Germline CDR1 and CDR2: SGHNT and YENEEA. The CDR3 length is 13 residues. Trimming left V 5 bases short and J 5 bases short, with 11 bases between. CDR3 amino acids: CASSPAPVDTQYF. CDR3 bases read: TGTGCCAGCAGCCCAGCGCCGGTAGATACG.

In the case of this clone: Read sequence stops 3 residues before the CDR3 end, and the germline J gene provides the missing end. The chain carries TRBV20-1 and TRBJ2-3; 7 nucleotides line up with TRBD2. Germline V gene sequence: CDR1 DFQATT, CDR2 SNEGSKA (reference sequence). The V gene end was trimmed by 8 bases and the J gene end by 5 bases; junction bases not matched to a gene: 10. The CDR3 is made up of 13 amino acids. The sequenced part of the CDR3 DNA is TGCAGTCCCCACCTCTCGGGGGGAGATACG. It specifies CSPHLSGGDT. The entire CDR3 sequence reads CSPHLSGGDTQYF.

Regarding this clone: Coverage ceases 3 residues before the CDR3 finishes, and the germline J gene fills in the end. The chain joins TRBV7-9 to TRBJ1-1; 7 positions agree with TRBD1. The CDR3 contains 13 residues. CDR1 is SEHNR, CDR2 FQNEAQ, per germline (reference sequence). Trimming removed 4 bases from V and 7 bases from J; junction bases left unmatched: 6. This CDR3 is CASSSGTELEAFF. Partial CDR3 DNA: TGTGCCAGCAGCTCTGGGACAGAACTTGAA.

On this clone: The observed sequence ends 3 residues before the CDR3 terminus, with the missing tail filled in from the germline J gene. J is TRBJ1-6 and V is TRBV20-1; D perhaps matches TRBD1 (6 bases). The CDR3 has 15 residues. Trimming took 0 bases from V and 7 from J, leaving 13 bases between them. The germline V gene encodes CDR1 DFQATT and CDR2 SNEGSKA (reference sequence). The sequenced part of the CDR3 DNA is TGCAGTGCTAGAGAGACAGGCCGGGAGAATTCACCC. It translates to CSARETGRENSP. The CDR3 in its entirety is CSARETGRENSPLHF.

As regards this clone: Read coverage stops 3 residues before the CDR3 terminus; the germline J gene supplies the remainder. The rearrangement uses TRBV6-1 and TRBJ1-6; 9 bases are shared with TRBD1. V shed 2 bases and J 7 bases; nucleotides not matched to a gene: 6. CDR3 size: 16 residues. Germline CDR1 MNHNS, CDR2 SASEGT. The CDR3 bases that were read are TGTGCCAGCAGTGAATCGGGGGACAGGGTAAATTCACCC. Translation: CASSESGDRVNSP. The entire CDR3 protein is CASSESGDRVNSPLHF.

Comments on this clone: The read gets to within 3 residues of the CDR3 end, and the germline J gene fills in the rest. The chain combines TRBV11-2 with TRBJ1-2; maybe TRBD1 (6 bases). Trimming removed 5 bases from V and 5 bases from J, with 18 bases in between. Germline lookup yields CDR1 SGHAT and CDR2 FQNNGV. This CDR3 has 15 amino acids. Partial CDR3 DNA: TGTGCCAGCAGCCAACAGAGGGGGGGGATGTATGGC. Translated, it gives CASSQQRGGMYG. The entire CDR3 sequence reads CASSQQRGGMYGYTF.

Of note for this clone: The CDR3 goes on 3 residues after the read ends, and that part is filled in from the germline J gene. The chain uses TRBV7-6 and TRBJ2-2; 9 positions match TRBD2. Germline assignment: CDR1 SGHVS and CDR2 FNYEAQ. The CDR3 loop spans 16 amino acids. The V and J ends lost 2 bases and 1 base, in that order; junction bases with no gene match: 2. The CDR3 bases that were read are TGTGCCAGCAGCTTATCTAGCGGGGAGAACACCGGGGAG. Translated: CASSLSSGENTGE. The CDR3 in full is CASSLSSGENTGELFF.

About this clone: The read comes to an end 3 residues before the CDR3 does, leaving the germline J gene to fill in the end. The V and J genes are TRBV2 and TRBJ2-7, with D possibly being TRBD1 (5 bases). Germline CDR1 is SNHLY and CDR2 is FYNNEI. The CDR3 runs to 15 residues. The V and J ends lost 7 bases and 2 bases respectively, with 18 bases between them. The CDR3 protein is CASKRDTGYAYEQYF. CDR3 bases read: TGTGCCAGCAAAAGAGATACAGGCTACGCCTACGAG.

Comment on this clone: The junction shows a germline mismatch at one end, possibly a read error. Read data end 3 residues before the CDR3 end; the end is taken from the germline J gene. Other DNA sequences in the same sample also yield this CDR3. This chain uses TRBV7-2 with TRBJ1-3; TRBD1 might be the D (5 bases). The germline V gene has CDR1 SGHTA and CDR2 FQGNSA. The CDR3 is 14 residues long. CDR3 residues: CASSFGGTGNTIYF. The sequenced CDR3 bases are TGTGCCAGCAGTTTCGGGGGTACTGGAAACACA.

With respect to this clone: An end of the junction differs from the germline gene, which may be a read error. The read is 3 residues too short to cover the CDR3 end, so that end is filled in from the germline J gene. V and J are TRBV2 and TRBJ2-5; 7 bases fit TRBD1. CDR3 size: 17 residues. Per the germline V gene, CDR1 is SNHLY and CDR2 is FYNNEI. The CDR3 here is CASTEHRTGQLQETQYF. Partial CDR3 DNA: TGTGCCAGCACTGAACATCGGACAGGACAGCTACAAGAGACC.

In regard to this clone: The read gets to within 3 residues of the CDR3 end, and the germline J gene fills in the rest. The chain recombines TRBV20-1 with TRBJ2-3; D gene uncertain. In germline, CDR1 is DFQATT, CDR2 SNEGSKA (reference sequence). This CDR3 has 11 amino acids. CDR3 bases read: TGCAGTGCTCAACACCAAGAGACG. Translating gives CSAQHQET. The full CDR3 protein reads CSAQHQETQYF.

Incomplete CDR3 DNA: TGCAGTGCCTACTCGGGACAGGGGGGCGAG. This sequence encodes CSAYSGQGGE. The full CDR3 sequence reads CSAYSGQGGEQYF. The chain is built from TRBV20-1 and TRBJ2-7, with TRBD1 matching over 11 bases. The DNA ends 3 residues before the CDR3 does, and the rest of the CDR3 is filled in from the germline J gene. Germline CDR1 DFQATT, CDR2 SNEGSKA (reference sequence). V gave up 6 bases and J gave up 6 bases; unmatched junction bases: 7. The CDR3 is made up of 13 amino acids.

Of note for this clone: Read coverage stops 3 residues before the CDR3 terminus; the germline J gene supplies the remainder. The J gene is TRBJ1-1, the V gene TRBV5-1, with unresolved D. From germline, CDR1 is SGHRS and CDR2 YFSETQ. V lost 2 bases and J 0 bases, leaving 11 bases between the germline ends. This CDR3 comprises 15 residues. Partial CDR3 DNA: TGCGCCAGCAGCTTCCGTGCGGATATGAACACTGAA. Its translation is CASSFRADMNTE. The full CDR3 is CASSFRADMNTEAFF. Full variable domain (rest looked up from reference TRBV5-1 and TRBJ1-1): KAGVTQTPRYLIKTRGQQVTLSCSPISGHRSVSWYQQTPGQGLQFLFEYFSETQRNKGNFPGRFSGRQFSNSRSEMNVSTLELGDSALYLCASSFRADMNTEAFFGQGTRLTVV.

Concerning this clone itself: With the read ending 3 residues before the CDR3 end, the germline J gene is used to fill in that end. The chain combines TRBV20-1 with TRBJ1-5, with 7 nucleotides matching TRBD1. V dropped 2 bases and J dropped 1; count of bases not matched to a gene: 2. CDR1 and CDR2 from the germline V gene are DFQATT and SNEGSKA (reference sequence). The CDR3 covers 14 residues. This chain's CDR3 is CSARRQGSNQPQHF. The DNA read from the CDR3 is TGCAGTGCTAGACGACAGGGAAGCAATCAGCCC.

This clone is identified as medium-sized from frequency. The read finishes 3 residues shy of the CDR3 end, and the germline J gene is used to complete it. This rearrangement joins TRBV19 to TRBJ2-4; 10 nucleotides agree with TRBD1. The CDR3 extends over 13 amino acids. From germline, CDR1 is LNHDA and CDR2 SQIVND (reference sequence). V trimming: 6 bases; J trimming: 6 bases; junction bases outside the gene matches: 2. The CDR3 is CASRGQGPNIQYF. Incomplete CDR3 DNA: TGTGCCAGTAGGGGACAGGGGCCAAACATT.

On this clone: An end of the junction differs from the germline gene, which may be a read error. Read sequence stops 3 residues before the CDR3 end, and the germline J gene provides the missing end. Different DNA sequences within this sample yield the same CDR3. V is TRBV6-2 or TRBV6-3 and J is TRBJ1-3; the D is unclear. The CDR3 contains 15 residues. From germline, CDR1 is MNHEY and CDR2 SVGEGT. Partial CDR3 DNA: TGTGCCAGCAGCCCAATTCAGGACTCTGGAAACACG. Encoded protein: CASSPIQDSGNT. The CDR3, in full, reads CASSPIQDSGNTIYF.

Note on this clone: The missing CDR3 end, 3 residues past where the read stops, is filled in from the germline J gene. The V gene is TRBV5-1, the J gene TRBJ1-3; D possibly corresponds to TRBD1 (6 bases). There are 15 residues in the CDR3. From germline, CDR1 is SGHRS and CDR2 YFSETQ. Trimming stripped 4 bases from V and 2 bases from J, with 13 bases between. The part of the CDR3 DNA that was read is TGCGCCAGCAGCCCAAGCACAGGGACTGGAAACACC. Translated, it gives CASSPSTGTGNT. The whole CDR3 is CASSPSTGTGNTIYF. The full variable domain, with the rest looked up from reference TRBV5-1 and TRBJ1-3, is KAGVTQTPRYLIKTRGQQVTLSCSPISGHRSVSWYQQTPGQGLQFLFEYFSETQRNKGNFPGRFSGRQFSNSRSEMNVSTLELGDSALYLCASSPSTGTGNTIYFGEGSWLTVV.

Remarks on this clone: The read terminates 3 residues ahead of where the CDR3 ends, so the germline J gene completes it. The chain links TRBV6-2 or TRBV6-3 to TRBJ1-1; the D gene is possibly TRBD1 (5 bases). The CDR3 consists of 13 residues. Germline V lookup: CDR1 MNHEY, CDR2 SVGEGT. Trimming stripped 7 bases from V and 3 bases from J, with 12 bases between. This CDR3 is CASTVWGDTEAFF. CDR3 DNA, as far as it was read: TGTGCCAGCACGGTGTGGGGGGACACTGAA.

In the case of this clone: The read stops 3 residues short of the end of the CDR3; the missing end is completed from the germline J gene. The rearrangement uses TRBV11-1 and TRBJ2-4; 8 bases match TRBD1. This CDR3 spans 13 amino acids. The germline gives CDR1 SGHAT, CDR2 FQDESV (reference sequence). V was clipped by 6 bases and J by 8 bases; unmatched bases: 6. The CDR3 reads CASSFDRGDIQYF. The CDR3 bases that were read are TGTGCCAGCAGTTTTGACAGGGGTGACATT. Looking up the rest from reference TRBV11-1 and TRBJ2-4 gives the full variable domain: EAEVAQSPRYKITEKSQAVAFWCDPISGHATLYWYRQILGQGPELLVQFQDESVVDDSQLPKDRFSAERLKGVDSTLKIQPAELGDSAMYLCASSFDRGDIQYFGAGTRLSVL.

Notes on this clone: The DNA ends 3 residues before the CDR3 does, and the rest of the CDR3 is filled in from the germline J gene. The chain joins TRBV19 to TRBJ1-4, with D perhaps TRBD1 (6 bases). CDR3 length: 16 amino acids. CDR1 and CDR2 (germline): LNHDA, SQIVND (reference sequence). CDR3 DNA (partial): TGTGCCAGTAGTCGGGACACCAGCTCCTATAATTCACCA. Amino acids: CASSRDTSSYNSP. The entire CDR3 sequence reads CASSRDTSSYNSPLFF. Full variable domain (remainder filled in from reference TRBV19 and TRBJ1-4): DGGITQSPKYLFRKEGQNVTLSCEQNLNHDAMYWYRQDPGQGLRLIYYSQIVNDFQKGDIAEGYSVSREKKESFPLTVTSAQKNPTAFYLCASSRDTSSYNSPLFFGSGTQLSVL.

CDR3: CSAREPGQGAGYTF. Partial CDR3 DNA: TGCAGTGCTAGGGAACCGGGACAGGGAGCCGGC. The J gene is TRBJ1-2, the V gene TRBV20-1; 9 nucleotides agree with TRBD1. The observed sequence ends 3 residues before the CDR3 terminus, with the missing tail filled in from the germline J gene. CDR1 DFQATT and CDR2 SNEGSKA come from the germline V gene (reference sequence). CDR3 length equals 14 residues.

As to this clone: The DNA ends 3 residues before the CDR3 does, and the rest of the CDR3 is filled in from the germline J gene. The chain combines TRBV5-1 with TRBJ2-1; 9 nucleotides line up with TRBD1. This CDR3 region has 15 residues. The germline gives CDR1 SGHRS, CDR2 YFSETQ. After removal of 4 bases from V and 4 bases from J, the junction contained 6 bases not matched to a gene. The sequenced part of the CDR3 DNA is TGCGCCAGCAGCAGGGGACAGGGTACTTACAATGAG. It specifies CASSRGQGTYNE. The entire CDR3 sequence reads CASSRGQGTYNEQFF.

About this clone itself: The junction differs from germline at one of its ends, possibly a read error. The sequence runs out 3 residues before the end of the CDR3; the remainder is reconstructed from the germline J gene. Distinct nucleotide sequences in the sample also encode this CDR3. V and J are TRBV5-1 and TRBJ2-2, with 11 bases fitting TRBD2. CDR1 and CDR2 (germline): SGHRS, YFSETQ. The CDR3 totals 17 residues. The sequenced part of the CDR3 DNA is TGCGCCAGCAGCTTGTCTAGCGGGGGGCAGAACACTGGGGAG. Translated, it gives CASSLSSGGQNTGE. The full CDR3 sequence reads CASSLSSGGQNTGELFF. The variable domain in full, with the rest retrieved from reference TRBV5-1 and TRBJ2-2, is KAGVTQTPRYLIKTRGQQVTLSCSPISGHRSVSWYQQTPGQGLQFLFEYFSETQRNKGNFPGRFSGRQFSNSRSEMNVSTLELGDSALYLCASSLSSGGQNTGELFFGEGSRLTVL.

Comments on this clone: One end of the junction varies from germline; a read error may be responsible. The CDR3 end is not reached by the read, which stops 3 residues before it; the germline J gene fills it in. This chain links TRBV4-2 with TRBJ1-2; 7 bases are shared with TRBD1. The CDR3 runs to 16 residues. The germline CDR1 and CDR2 sequences are LGHNA and YNFKEQ. CDR3 DNA, as far as it was read: TGCGCCAGCAGCCAAGGTGTGGAGGGGGCTTGGTATGGC. It yields the protein CASSQGVEGAWYG. In full, the CDR3 is CASSQGVEGAWYGYTF.

On this clone itself: Read sequence stops 3 residues before the CDR3 end, and the germline J gene provides the missing end. The chain combines TRBV5-1 with TRBJ2-1; TRBD2 aligns across 10 bases. CDR1 SGHRS and CDR2 YFSETQ come from the germline V gene. The V and J ends lost 3 bases and 4 bases, in that order; junction bases with no gene match: 7. The CDR3 totals 16 residues. CDR3 DNA (partial): TGCGCCAGCAGCTACACCTCTAGCGGGGGTTACAATGAG. It codes for CASSYTSSGGYNE. The whole CDR3 protein reads CASSYTSSGGYNEQFF.

As concerns this clone: The read ends 3 residues early relative to the CDR3; the germline J gene fills the gap. The chain couples TRBV5-4 to TRBJ2-7, with 7 bases that match TRBD1. The V and J ends lost 3 bases and 2 bases, in that order; junction bases with no gene match: 5. From germline, CDR1 is SGHNT and CDR2 YYREEE (reference sequence). The CDR3 runs 14 residues. The CDR3 loop reads CASSWNQGAYEQYF. The DNA read from the CDR3 is TGTGCCAGCAGCTGGAACCAGGGGGCCTACGAG.

In the case of this clone: The CDR3 end falls 3 residues outside the read, so it is completed with the germline J gene. The chain recombines TRBV10-3 with TRBJ1-3; no firm D call. The V gene's germline CDR1 is ENHRY and CDR2 SYGVKD. This CDR3 region has 15 residues. The V end was cut by 0 bases, the J end by 2 bases, with 8 bases between. CDR3 in amino acids: CAISESDFPGNTIYF. The sequenced CDR3 bases are TGTGCCATCAGTGAGTCGGACTTTCCTGGAAACACC.